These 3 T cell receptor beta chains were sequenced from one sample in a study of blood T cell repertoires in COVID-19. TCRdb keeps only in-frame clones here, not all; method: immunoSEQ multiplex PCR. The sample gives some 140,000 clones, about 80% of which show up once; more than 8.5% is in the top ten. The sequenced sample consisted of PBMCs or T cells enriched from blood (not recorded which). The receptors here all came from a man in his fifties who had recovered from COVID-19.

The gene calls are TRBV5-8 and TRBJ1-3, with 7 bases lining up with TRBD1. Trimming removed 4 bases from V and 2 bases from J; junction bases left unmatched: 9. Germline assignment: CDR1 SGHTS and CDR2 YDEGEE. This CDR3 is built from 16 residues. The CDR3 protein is CASSTGQLLTGNTIYF. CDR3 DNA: TGTGCCAGCAGCACGGGACAGCTCCTAACTGGAAACACCATATATTTT.

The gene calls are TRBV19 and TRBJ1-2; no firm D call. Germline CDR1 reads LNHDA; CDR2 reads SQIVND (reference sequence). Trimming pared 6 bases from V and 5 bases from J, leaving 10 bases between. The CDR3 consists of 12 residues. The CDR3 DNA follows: TGTGCCAGTAGCCCCTCTTATTATGGCTACACCTTC. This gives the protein CASSPSYYGYTF.

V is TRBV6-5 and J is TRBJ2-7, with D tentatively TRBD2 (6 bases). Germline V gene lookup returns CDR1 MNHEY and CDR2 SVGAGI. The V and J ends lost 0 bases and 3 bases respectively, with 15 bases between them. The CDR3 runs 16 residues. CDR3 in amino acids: CASSYSGGAKYYEQYF. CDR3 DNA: TGTGCCAGCAGTTACTCGGGCGGGGCTAAATACTACGAGCAGTACTTC.